These 22 T cell receptor beta chains were sequenced from one sample in a study of shared clonotypes between healthy human individuals. In the naive CD8 group, cells lacked CD45RO and were positively selected for CCR7, so terminally differentiated effector memory CD45RA+ cells were left out. TCRdb keeps only in-frame clones here, not all; method: immunoSEQ multiplex PCR. Of more than 2 million clones in the sample, just under 95% were seen once. Sequencing input: naive CD8+ T cells from PBMCs. Every receptor here comes from a man in his late teens or twenties in good health. Some clones in this sample may be carry-over from other donors' samples.

This clone was detected a few times. The chain links TRBV4-1 to TRBJ1-2, with 7 bases identical to TRBD1. V dropped 0 bases and J dropped 2; count of bases not matched to a gene: 3. The CDR3 runs to 15 residues. Per the germline V gene, CDR1 is MGHRA and CDR2 is YSYEKL. CDR3 nucleotide sequence: TGCGCCAGCAGCCAAGATCGGGACAGCAACTATGGCTACACCTTC. Its protein is CASSQDRDSNYGYTF.

The chain couples TRBV14 to TRBJ2-1; a weak D match, TRBD2 (6 bases). The germline CDR1 and CDR2 sequences are SGHDN and FVKESK. This CDR3 is 15 amino acids long. V was trimmed by 4 bases and J by 0 bases, leaving 10 bases between them. In nucleotides, the CDR3 is TGTGCCAGCAGCCCCCGGGGGAGCTCCTACAATGAGCAGTTCTTC. Amino acid sequence: CASSPRGSSYNEQFF.

The chain carries TRBV4-1 and TRBJ2-7; D possibly corresponds to TRBD1 (6 bases). The CDR3 contains 14 residues. Germline CDR1 reads MGHRA; CDR2 reads YSYEKL. V gave up 0 bases and J gave up 11 bases, with 17 bases separating them. The CDR3 loop reads CASSQDRAGVREYF. The CDR3 DNA reads as TGCGCCAGCAGCCAAGATAGGGCAGGGGTACGGGAGTACTTC.

The gene calls are TRBV5-1 and TRBJ2-1, with D tentatively TRBD2 (6 bases). The CDR3 extends over 14 amino acids. Germline-derived CDR1 and CDR2 are SGHRS and YFSETQ. The V gene lost 5 bases and the J gene lost 6 bases, with 15 bases spanning the gap. The CDR3: CASSFRTTVNEQFF. DNA for the CDR3: TGCGCCAGCAGTTTTCGGACTACCGTCAATGAGCAGTTCTTC. The full variable domain, its missing parts supplied by reference TRBV5-1 and TRBJ2-1, is KAGVTQTPRYLIKTRGQQVTLSCSPISGHRSVSWYQQTPGQGLQFLFEYFSETQRNKGNFPGRFSGRQFSNSRSEMNVSTLELGDSALYLCASSFRTTVNEQFFGPGTRLTVL.

The V gene is TRBV28, the J gene TRBJ2-3; 7 nucleotides align to TRBD2. Germline V gene lookup returns CDR1 MDHEN and CDR2 SYDVKM. The CDR3 is 16 amino acids. The junction had 13 bases not matched to a gene; V was cut back by 6 bases and J by 4 bases. The CDR3: CASSTTWGGESDTQYF. CDR3 coding DNA: TGTGCCAGCAGCACGACCTGGGGGGGGGAGTCAGATACGCAGTATTTT.

The rearrangement uses TRBV6-6 and TRBJ2-5; the D call may be TRBD1 or TRBD2 (6 bases each). V dropped 0 bases and J dropped 3 bases, with 8 bases sitting between them. Germline V gene lookup returns CDR1 MNHNY and CDR2 SVGAGI (reference sequence). The CDR3 is 14 residues long. The CDR3 sequence: CASSYSEGEETQYF. The CDR3 nucleotides read TGTGCCAGCAGTTACTCGGAGGGGGAAGAGACCCAGTACTTC.

This chain joins TRBV11-2 and TRBJ1-2; 11 bases fit TRBD1. The CDR3 sequence is 15 residues long. Germline values: CDR1 SGHAT, CDR2 FQNNGV. The V segment lost 5 bases and the J segment 4 bases; nucleotides outside the gene matches: 6. This CDR3 is CASSPGTGGTYGYTF. Here the CDR3 DNA reads TGTGCCAGCAGCCCCGGGACAGGGGGTACCTATGGCTACACCTTC.

The chain is built from TRBV27 and TRBJ2-1; D might be TRBD1 or TRBD2, each matching 5 bases. Germline loops: CDR1 MNHEY, CDR2 SMNVEV (reference sequence). The CDR3 consists of 15 residues. V gave up 2 bases and J gave up 2 bases, with 10 bases separating them. For the CDR3, the DNA is TGTGCCAGCAGTTTACGGGGACCCGCCTACAATGAGCAGTTCTTC. Protein product: CASSLRGPAYNEQFF.

The chain carries TRBV27 and TRBJ2-3; 13 bases line up with TRBD2. The length of the CDR3 is 16 residues. The germline gives CDR1 MNHEY, CDR2 SMNVEV (reference sequence). V dropped 5 bases and J dropped 3; count of bases not matched to a gene: 5. CDR3 sequence reads: CASSGLAGVGTDTQYF. Written as DNA, the CDR3 is TGTGCCAGCAGTGGACTAGCGGGAGTCGGGACAGATACGCAGTATTTT.

V usage is TRBV9 and J usage is TRBJ2-1; TRBD2 agrees at 11 bases. The CDR3 loop spans 16 amino acids. The V gene's germline CDR1 is SGDLS and CDR2 YYNGEE. After removal of 6 bases from V and 8 bases from J, the junction contained 13 bases not matched to a gene. CDR3 DNA sequence: TGTGCCAGCAATCTAAAAATAGCGGGAGGGCCAGATGAGCAGTTCTTC. This codes for CASNLKIAGGPDEQFF. Supplemented by reference TRBV9 and TRBJ2-1, the full variable domain reads DSGVTQTPKHLITATGQRVTLRCSPRSGDLSVYWYQQSLDQGLQFLIQYYNGEERAKGNILERFSAQQFPDLHSELNLSSLELGDSALYFCASNLKIAGGPDEQFFGPGTRLTVL.

This chain links TRBV5-1 with TRBJ2-5; perhaps TRBD2 as D (5 bases). V lost 4 bases to trimming and J lost 2 bases, with 24 bases between them. The CDR3 loop spans 18 amino acids. Germline-derived CDR1 and CDR2 are SGHRS and YFSETQ. The CDR3 DNA reads TGCGCCAGCAGCGCGAACCCGACTGGAGCAGCGGTACAAGAGACCCAGTACTTC. The encoded protein is CASSANPTGAAVQETQYF.

The chain couples TRBV7-3 to TRBJ1-5; D not certain. The CDR3 loop spans 16 amino acids. V gave up 0 bases and J gave up 11 bases, with 20 bases separating them. Germline lookup yields CDR1 SGHTA and CDR2 FQGTGA. This chain's CDR3 is CASSLTIRHPDGAQHF. The CDR3 DNA sequence: TGTGCCAGCAGCTTAACGATCAGGCACCCCGACGGAGCCCAGCATTTT. Filled out from reference TRBV7-3 and TRBJ1-5, the complete variable domain reads GAGVSQTPSNKVTEKGKYVELRCDPISGHTALYWYRQSLGQGPEFLIYFQGTGAADDSGLPNDRFFAVRPEGSVSTLKIQRTERGDSAVYLCASSLTIRHPDGAQHFGDGTRLSIL.

J is TRBJ2-1 and V is TRBV27; D remains ambiguous. V dropped 1 base and J dropped 8 bases, with 12 bases sitting between them. Per germline, CDR1 MNHEY and CDR2 SMNVEV (reference sequence). The CDR3 consists of 14 residues. The CDR3 loop is CASSLLAPRDEQFF. The CDR3 nucleotides read TGTGCCAGCAGTTTATTAGCACCACGAGATGAGCAGTTCTTC.

The chain links TRBV19 to TRBJ1-1, with TRBD1 matching 9 bases. This CDR3 is built from 12 residues. After removal of 7 bases from V and 11 bases from J, the junction contained 8 bases not matched to a gene. The germline gives CDR1 LNHDA, CDR2 SQIVND (reference sequence). In nucleotides, the CDR3 is TGTGCCAGTAACCAACAGGGGGCCGGGGCTTTCTTT. Protein sequence: CASNQQGAGAFF.

The V and J genes are TRBV21-1 and TRBJ1-4; the table's D call of TRBD1 was not tested on the DNA. TRBV21-1 is reported as a pseudogene. The CDR3 is 14 residues long. The CDR3, as DNA: TGTGCCAGAGGAAGGACAGCGCTTAATGAAAAACTGTTTTTT. Amino acid sequence: CARGRTALNEKLFF.

This chain uses TRBV6-5 with TRBJ2-2, with D perhaps being TRBD1 or TRBD2 (5 bases each). The V gene's germline CDR1 is MNHEY and CDR2 SVGAGI. V was shortened by 0 bases and J by 4 bases, with 9 bases between the two germline ends. The CDR3 spans 15 residues. CDR3 in amino acids: CASSYSGGITGELFF. The CDR3, as DNA: TGTGCCAGCAGTTACTCTGGGGGTATCACCGGGGAGCTGTTTTTT.

The V call is TRBV11-2, the J call TRBJ2-1, with 10 positions matching TRBD2. The CDR3 covers 15 residues. Germline assignment: CDR1 SGHAT and CDR2 FQNNGV. V lost 4 bases, J lost 8 bases, and 8 bases stayed unmatched. The CDR3 DNA is TGTGCCAGCAGCTCACAGCGGGAGGGTTTGTATGAGCAGTTCTTC. Its protein is CASSSQREGLYEQFF.

The chain combines TRBV7-8 with TRBJ2-1; 11 bases line up with TRBD1. CDR3 length: 16 residues. J gave up 6 bases and V 1 base, and 5 bases lay outside the gene matches. CDR1 is SGHVS and CDR2 is FQNEAQ in the germline V gene. The CDR3 spells CASSLVPGTGGNEQFF. CDR3 coding DNA: TGTGCCAGCAGCTTAGTCCCCGGGACAGGGGGCAATGAGCAGTTCTTC.

The gene calls are TRBV4-1 and TRBJ2-2, with D hard to call. The CDR3 is 15 amino acids. V was trimmed by 0 bases and J by 2 bases, leaving 7 bases between them. Germline V gene sequence: CDR1 MGHRA, CDR2 YSYEKL. The CDR3 bases are TGCGCCAGCAGCCAAGAACTGTATAACACCGGGGAGCTGTTTTTT. Amino acids: CASSQELYNTGELFF.

Note on this clone: Compared with germline, one end of the junction differs, possibly owing to a read error. V usage is TRBV10-3 and J usage is TRBJ2-4, with D tentatively TRBD2 (5 bases). CDR3 length: 15 amino acids. Per germline, CDR1 ENHRY and CDR2 SYGVKD. For the CDR3, the DNA is TGTGCCATCAGTGGGATTTGGGAGCCCCAAGGGAATCTAGACTTC. This codes for CAISGIWEPQGNLDF.

V usage is TRBV11-2 and J usage is TRBJ2-7; possible D gene TRBD2, 6 bases. The CDR3 contains 13 residues. V gave up 6 bases and J gave up 7 bases, with 16 bases separating them. The V gene's germline CDR1 is SGHAT and CDR2 FQNNGV. CDR3 loop: CASRSSGEGEQYF. DNA of the CDR3: TGTGCCAGCAGATCGTCGGGAGAGGGGGAGCAGTACTTC.

This clone was recorded only once. The V gene is TRBV11-2, the J gene TRBJ2-1; either TRBD1 or TRBD2 may fit D (5 bases each). Trimming took 4 bases from V and 0 from J, leaving 10 bases between them. The CDR3 length is 15 residues. In germline, CDR1 is SGHAT, CDR2 FQNNGV. The CDR3 sequence: CASSSGPGSYNEQFF. CDR3 coding DNA: TGTGCCAGCAGCTCGGGACCGGGCTCCTACAATGAGCAGTTCTTC.